This T cell receptor (beta chain) was retrieved from a study of T and B cells in COVID-19 patients. BIOMED2 TRB-A/B primer pools were used in multiplex TRB PCR. TCRdb re-derived calls from the multiplex PCR reads in MiXCR, one entry per CDR3 protein. The table lists 13,000 or so distinct CDR3 sequences, under 30% of them singletons, with 6.5% to 7% in the top ten. Judged by abundance, this clonotype is medium-sized. Each TRB amplification used about 250-550 ng of genomic DNA from blood. The V gene's germline CDR1 is MNHEY and CDR2 SVGAGI. The CDR3 is made up of 14 amino acids. Trimming took 2 bases from V and 11 from J; bases not matched to a gene: 3.

The clonotype comes from a human donor who had recovered from COVID-19. Sequencing was done on a sample of blood. This chain joins TRBV6-5 and TRBJ2-1; TRBD2 matches at 13 bases. The CDR3 DNA reads as TGTGCCAGCAGTTACGATGGGACTAGCGGGAAGCAGTTCTTC. This encodes CASSYDGTSGKQFF.